This T cell receptor beta chain comes out of a study of OX40 agonist ivuxolimab in advanced cancers. Findings and limits, study-wide: More expanded clones were seen, on average, in CD8+ T cells than in CD4+. Doses of 0.1 to 3.0 mg/kg were accompanied by clonal expansion of CD4+ and CD8+ blood T cells by week 6. In the 0.1-3.0 mg/kg groups, partial responders showed among the lowest expansion.

Clones were read by immunoSEQ multiplex PCR, and TCRdb kept only the in-frame ones, dropping some. The sample lists 55,000 to 75,000 clones; about 90% were seen once. Only one count was recorded for this clone. Its target is unknown. The investigators sampled blood at baseline, at cycle 4 day 1, and at cycle 7 day 1. This receptor was taken from an adult with an advanced solid tumor such as melanoma, head and neck, liver or kidney cancer. Here the sequenced sample was CD4+ or CD8+ T cells sorted from blood, taken in a trial of the OX40 agonist ivuxolimab.

The CDR3 region is CASSQEWDSEQFF. In DNA form, the CDR3 reads TGCGCCAGCAGCCAAGAATGGGACAGCGAGCAGTTCTTC. This chain uses TRBV4-1 with TRBJ2-1; 7 nucleotides align to TRBD1. Germline CDR1 and CDR2: MGHRA and YSYEKL. With 0 bases clipped from V and 10 bases from J, the junction kept 3 bases outside the gene matches. This CDR3 region has 13 residues.